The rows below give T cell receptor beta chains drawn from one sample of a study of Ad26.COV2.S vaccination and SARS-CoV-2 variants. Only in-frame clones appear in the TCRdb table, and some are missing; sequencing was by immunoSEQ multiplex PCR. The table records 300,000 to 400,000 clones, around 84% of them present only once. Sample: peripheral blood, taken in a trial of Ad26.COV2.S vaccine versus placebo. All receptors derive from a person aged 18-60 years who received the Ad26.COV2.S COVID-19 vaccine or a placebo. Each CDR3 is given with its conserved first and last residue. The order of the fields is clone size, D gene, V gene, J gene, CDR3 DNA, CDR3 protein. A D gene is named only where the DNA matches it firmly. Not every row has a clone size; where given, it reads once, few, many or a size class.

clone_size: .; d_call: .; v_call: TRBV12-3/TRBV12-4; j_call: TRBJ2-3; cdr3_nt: TGTGCCAGCAGTGACAGGAGCACAGATACGCAGTATTTT; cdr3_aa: CASSDRSTDTQYF
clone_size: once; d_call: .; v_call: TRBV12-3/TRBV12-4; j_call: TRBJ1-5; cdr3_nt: TGTGCCAGCGGGGCGGGTCAGCCCCAGCATTTT; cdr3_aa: CASGAGQPQHF
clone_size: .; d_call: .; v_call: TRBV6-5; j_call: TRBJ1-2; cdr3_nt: TGTGCCAGCAGCCAGGGAGGGAGGGGGTATGGCTACACCTTC; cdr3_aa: CASSQGGRGYGYTF
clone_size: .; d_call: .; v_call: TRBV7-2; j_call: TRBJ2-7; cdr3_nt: TGTGCCAGCAGCCCAAGGGCCGGGACCTACGAGCAGTACTTC; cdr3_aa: CASSPRAGTYEQYF
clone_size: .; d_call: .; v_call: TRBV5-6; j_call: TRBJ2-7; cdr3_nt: TGTGCCAGCAGCTTGCAGGGGTCAACGGAGCAGTACTTC; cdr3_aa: CASSLQGSTEQYF
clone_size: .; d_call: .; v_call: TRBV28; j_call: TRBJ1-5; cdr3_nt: TGTGCCAGCAGTTTATTACTGAGCAATCAGCCCCAGCATTTT; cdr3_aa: CASSLLLSNQPQHF
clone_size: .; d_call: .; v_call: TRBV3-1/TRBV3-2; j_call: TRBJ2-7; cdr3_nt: TGTGCCAGCAGCCAAGGATTCGTACTCCGGTACGAGCAGTACTTC; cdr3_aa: CASSQGFVLRYEQYF
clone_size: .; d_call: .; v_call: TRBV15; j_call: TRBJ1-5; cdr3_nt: TGTGCCACCAGCAGCGCTACAGGGTACCAGCCCCAGCATTTT; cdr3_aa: CATSSATGYQPQHF
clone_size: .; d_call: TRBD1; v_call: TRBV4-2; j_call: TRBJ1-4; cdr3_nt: TGTGCCAGCAGCCAACAAAGTTCGACAGGGGGGAATGAAAAACTGTTTTTT; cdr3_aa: CASSQQSSTGGNEKLFF
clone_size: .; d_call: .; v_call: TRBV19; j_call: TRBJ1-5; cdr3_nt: TGTGCCAGTGGGGGTTTGGGCAATCAGCCCCAGCATTTT; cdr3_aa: CASGGLGNQPQHF
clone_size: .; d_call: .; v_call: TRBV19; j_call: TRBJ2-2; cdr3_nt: TGTGCCAGCCGGTCGTCTTCGGTGGCCGGGGAGCTGTTTTTT; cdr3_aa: CASRSSSVAGELFF
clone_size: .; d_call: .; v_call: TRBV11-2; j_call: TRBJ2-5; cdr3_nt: TGTGCCAGCAGCTTAGCACAGGGAGGGAAGACCCAGTACTTC; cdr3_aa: CASSLAQGGKTQYF
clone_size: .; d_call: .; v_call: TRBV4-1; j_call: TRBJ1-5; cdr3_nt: TGCGCCAGCAGCCAAGGGACCAAGGGGCCGGCTCAGCCCCAGCATTTT; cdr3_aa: CASSQGTKGPAQPQHF
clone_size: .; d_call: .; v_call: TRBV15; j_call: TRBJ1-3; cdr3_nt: TGTGCCACCAGCAACCACCGACGGAGTGGGAACACCATATATTTT; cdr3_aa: CATSNHRRSGNTIYF
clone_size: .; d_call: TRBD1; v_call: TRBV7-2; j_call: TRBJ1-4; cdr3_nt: TGTGCCAGCAGCCTCCGGGACAGGGGAAATGAAAAACTGTTTTTT; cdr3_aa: CASSLRDRGNEKLFF
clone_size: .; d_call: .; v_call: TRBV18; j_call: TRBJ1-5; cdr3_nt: TGTGCCAGCTCACTCATACAGGGAGAACAGCCCCAGCATTTT; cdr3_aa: CASSLIQGEQPQHF
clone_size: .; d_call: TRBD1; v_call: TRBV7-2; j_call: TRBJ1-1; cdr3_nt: TGTGCCAGCAGCTCCCGACAGGGAAGAGCTTTCTTT; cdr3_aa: CASSSRQGRAFF
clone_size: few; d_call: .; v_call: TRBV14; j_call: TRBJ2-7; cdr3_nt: TGTGCCAGCAGCCAGTTACAGCTGCTCGAGCAGTACTTC; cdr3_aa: CASSQLQLLEQYF
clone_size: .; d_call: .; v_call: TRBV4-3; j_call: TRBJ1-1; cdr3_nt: TGCGCCAGCAGCCAAAATTTGGGGGGGGATACTGAAGCTTTCTTT; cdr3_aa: CASSQNLGGDTEAFF
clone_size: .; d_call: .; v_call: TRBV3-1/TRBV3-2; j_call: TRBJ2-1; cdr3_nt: TGTGCCAGCAGCCAAGGGCAGAATGAGCAGTTCTTC; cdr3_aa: CASSQGQNEQFF
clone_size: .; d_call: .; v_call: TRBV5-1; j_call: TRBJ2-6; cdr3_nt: TGCGCCAGCAGCTCGGGGGAAGGAGGGGGCACTAGTGGGGCCAACGTCCTGACTTTC; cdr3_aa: CASSSGEGGGTSGANVLTF
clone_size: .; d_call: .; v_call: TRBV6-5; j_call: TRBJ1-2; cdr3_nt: TGTGCCAGCAGTCGCGAGCTAACAGGCACCTATGGCTACACCTTC; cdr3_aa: CASSRELTGTYGYTF
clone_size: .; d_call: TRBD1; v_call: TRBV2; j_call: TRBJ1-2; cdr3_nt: TGTGCCAGCAGTGATCGGAGGACAGGGAATGGCTACACCTTC; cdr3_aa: CASSDRRTGNGYTF
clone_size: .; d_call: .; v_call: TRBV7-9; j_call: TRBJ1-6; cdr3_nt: TGTGCCAGCAGTTCCGTTTGGCCTAATTCACCCCTCCACTTT; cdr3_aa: CASSSVWPNSPLHF
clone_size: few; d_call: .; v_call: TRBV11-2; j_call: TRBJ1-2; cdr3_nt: TGTGCCAGCAGCTTAGAAGGGGGTCCCTATGGCTACACCTTC; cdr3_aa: CASSLEGGPYGYTF
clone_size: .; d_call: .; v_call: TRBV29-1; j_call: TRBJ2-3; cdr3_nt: TGCAGCGTGATAAGGGACAGCACAGATACGCAGTATTTT; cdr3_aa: CSVIRDSTDTQYF
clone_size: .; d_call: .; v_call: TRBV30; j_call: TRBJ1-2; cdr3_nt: TGTGCCTGGAGAACAACCCTCCCTCCGGAGGGCACCTTC; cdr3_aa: CAWRTTLPPEGTF
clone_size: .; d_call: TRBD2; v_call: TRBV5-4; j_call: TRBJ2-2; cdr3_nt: TGTGCCACCTTCTCCATGCTAGCGGGGGAGAGCACCGGGGAGCTGTTTTTT; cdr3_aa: CATFSMLAGESTGELFF
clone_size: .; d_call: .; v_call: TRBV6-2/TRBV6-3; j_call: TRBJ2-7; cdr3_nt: TGTGCCAGCAGCCGAGGGGACATTAGCTCCTACGAGCAGTACTTC; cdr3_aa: CASSRGDISSYEQYF
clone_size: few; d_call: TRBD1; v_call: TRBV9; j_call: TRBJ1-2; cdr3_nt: TGTGCCAGCAACTCACAGGGGGACTATGGCTACACCTTC; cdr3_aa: CASNSQGDYGYTF
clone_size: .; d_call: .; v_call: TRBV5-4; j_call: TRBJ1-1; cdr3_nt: TGTGCCAGCACCCCCTCGGGAAACCCAATGAACACTGAAGCTTTCTTT; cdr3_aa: CASTPSGNPMNTEAFF
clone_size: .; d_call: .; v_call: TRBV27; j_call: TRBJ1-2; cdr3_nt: TGTGCCAGCAGTTGGGCAGGGCAAAATAACTATGGCTACACCTTC; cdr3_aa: CASSWAGQNNYGYTF
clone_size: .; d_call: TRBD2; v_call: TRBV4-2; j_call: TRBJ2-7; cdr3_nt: TGTGCCAGCAGCCAAGAGGGGACTAGCGGGGGGGCGACCTACGAGCAGTACTTC; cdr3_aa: CASSQEGTSGGATYEQYF
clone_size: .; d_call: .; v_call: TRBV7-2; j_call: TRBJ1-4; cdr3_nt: TGTGCCAGCAGCTCCTTCGGGACCTTGTTTTTT; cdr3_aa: CASSSFGTLFF
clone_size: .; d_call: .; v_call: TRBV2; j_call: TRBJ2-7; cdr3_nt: TGTGCCAGCAGTGAAGATCAGGGCCCCTCTCTCGAGCAGTACTTC; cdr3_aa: CASSEDQGPSLEQYF
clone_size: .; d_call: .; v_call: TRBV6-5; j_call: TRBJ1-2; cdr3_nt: TGTGCCAGCAGGGGGGAGTACCCTGGTTATGGCTACACCTTC; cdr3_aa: CASRGEYPGYGYTF
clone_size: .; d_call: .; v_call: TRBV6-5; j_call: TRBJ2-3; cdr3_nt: TGTGCCACCAGTTCGCGAATCCACGCAGATACGCAGTATTTT; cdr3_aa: CATSSRIHADTQYF
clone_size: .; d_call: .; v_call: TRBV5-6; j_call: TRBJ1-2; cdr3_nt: TGTGCCAGCAGCTCGTACTCGGGGCTTGGCTACACCTTC; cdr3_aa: CASSSYSGLGYTF
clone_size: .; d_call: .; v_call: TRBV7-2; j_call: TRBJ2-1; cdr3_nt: TGTGCCAGCAGCTTAGCTCGAGAGGGGGAGCAGTTCTTC; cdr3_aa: CASSLAREGEQFF
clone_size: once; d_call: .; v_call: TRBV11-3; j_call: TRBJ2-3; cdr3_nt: TGTGCCAGCAGCTCCAGTGGAGGGGTAGATACGCAGTATTTT; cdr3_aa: CASSSSGGVDTQYF
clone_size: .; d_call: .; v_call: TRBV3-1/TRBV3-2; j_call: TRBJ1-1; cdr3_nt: TGTGCCAGCAGCCAAGGTAACACTGAAGCTTTCTTT; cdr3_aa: CASSQGNTEAFF
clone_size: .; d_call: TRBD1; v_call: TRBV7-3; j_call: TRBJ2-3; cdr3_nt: TGTGCCAGCAGCCTGACAGGGCCTTTCACAGATACGCAGTATTTT; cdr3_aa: CASSLTGPFTDTQYF
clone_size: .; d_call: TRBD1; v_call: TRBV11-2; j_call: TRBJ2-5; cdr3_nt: TGTGCCAGCAGCTCGGACAGGGTAAAAGAGGCCCAGTACTTC; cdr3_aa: CASSSDRVKEAQYF
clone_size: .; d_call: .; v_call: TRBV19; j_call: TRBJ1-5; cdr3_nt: TGTGCCAGTAGTATGACAGAGGGTCGCAATCAGCCCCAGCATTTT; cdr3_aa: CASSMTEGRNQPQHF
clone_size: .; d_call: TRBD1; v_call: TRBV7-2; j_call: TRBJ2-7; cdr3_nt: TGTGCCAGCAGCTTAGCCGGACAGGAGATCTACGAGCAGTACTTC; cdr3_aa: CASSLAGQEIYEQYF
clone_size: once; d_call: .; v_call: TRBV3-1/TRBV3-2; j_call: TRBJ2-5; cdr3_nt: TGTGCCAGCAGCCAAGAAAGATTGGGCAACCAAGAGACCCAGTACTTC; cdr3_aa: CASSQERLGNQETQYF
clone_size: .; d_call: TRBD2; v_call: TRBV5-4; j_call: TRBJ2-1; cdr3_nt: TGTGCCAGCAGCTTGGTAGCGGGGAGATACAATGAGCAGTTCTTC; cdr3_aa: CASSLVAGRYNEQFF
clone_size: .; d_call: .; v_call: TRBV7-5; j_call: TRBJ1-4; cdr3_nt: TGTGTCTCAGAGTCGGAGCCCTTAAATGAAAAACTGTTTTTT; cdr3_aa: CVSESEPLNEKLFF
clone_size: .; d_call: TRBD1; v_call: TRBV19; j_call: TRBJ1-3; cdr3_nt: TGTGCCAGTAGTACCTTAACAGGGGCTGGAAACACCATATATTTT; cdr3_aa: CASSTLTGAGNTIYF
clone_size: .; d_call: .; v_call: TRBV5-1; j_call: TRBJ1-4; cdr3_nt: TGCGCCAGCAGCTTGGGAGGAACTCAGGGATCAGGTGAAAAACTGTTTTTT; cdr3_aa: CASSLGGTQGSGEKLFF
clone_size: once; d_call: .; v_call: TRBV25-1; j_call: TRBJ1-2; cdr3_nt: TGTGCCAGCAGTCTATTAGGACAGAATGGCTACACCTTC; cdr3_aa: CASSLLGQNGYTF
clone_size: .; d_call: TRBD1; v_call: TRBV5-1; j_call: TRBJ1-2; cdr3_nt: TGCGCCAGCGGACCGACAGGGGGAAGTGACGGCTACACCTTC; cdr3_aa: CASGPTGGSDGYTF
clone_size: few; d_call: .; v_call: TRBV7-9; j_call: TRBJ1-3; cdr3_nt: TGTGCCAGCAGCTTAGTGTGGCTGAACACCATATATTTT; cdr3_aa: CASSLVWLNTIYF